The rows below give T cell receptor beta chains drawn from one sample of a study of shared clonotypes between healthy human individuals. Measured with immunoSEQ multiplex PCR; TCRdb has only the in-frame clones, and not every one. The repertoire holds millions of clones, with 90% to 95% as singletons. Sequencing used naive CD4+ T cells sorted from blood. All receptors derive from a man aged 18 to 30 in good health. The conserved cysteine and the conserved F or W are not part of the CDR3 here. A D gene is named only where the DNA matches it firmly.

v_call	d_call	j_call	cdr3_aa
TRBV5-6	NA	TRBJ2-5	ASSGGVGGVGETQY
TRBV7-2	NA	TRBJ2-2	ASSFRTANTGELF
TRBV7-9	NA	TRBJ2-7	ASSLNLLGASYEQY
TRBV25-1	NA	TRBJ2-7	ASRSPVGAYEQY
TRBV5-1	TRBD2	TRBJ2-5	ASSVGTSLETQY
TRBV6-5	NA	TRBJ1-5	ASGTEANQPQH
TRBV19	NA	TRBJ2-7	ASSIERLATEQY
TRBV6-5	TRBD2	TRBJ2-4	ATGGLGNIQY
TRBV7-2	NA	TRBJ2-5	ASSPKTEDQY
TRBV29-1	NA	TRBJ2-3	SVEDTDTQY
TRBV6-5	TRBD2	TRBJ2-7	ASSYKRGYEQY
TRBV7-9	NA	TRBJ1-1	ASSLGTTEAF
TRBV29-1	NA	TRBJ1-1	SVLAPGNTEAF
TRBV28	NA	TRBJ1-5	ASSLPTGPQH
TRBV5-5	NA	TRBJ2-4	ASSLGQNKNIQY
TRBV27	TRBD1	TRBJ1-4	ASSLNQGGAVNEKLF
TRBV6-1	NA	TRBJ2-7	ATLTRVSYEQY
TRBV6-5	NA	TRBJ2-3	ASSYSSGADTQY
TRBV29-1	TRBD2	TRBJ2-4	SAQRGSDIQY